This passage covers 29 T cell receptor beta chains from one sample sequenced in a study of T cells in Graves' hyperthyroidism and ophthalmopathy. Regions amplified from RNA transcripts were the TCR beta CDR3 regions. When the TCR CDR3 underwent first-round RT-PCR, the HTBI primer set was used. TCRdb re-called the multiplex PCR reads through MiXCR, storing one row per CDR3 protein. The sample includes hundreds of thousands of distinct CDR3 sequences, around 15% of them seen just once. Sequencing used blood. Receptor source: a woman aged 18-35 years with Graves' hyperthyroidism.

This clonotype was detected ten times or more. The chain uses TRBV4-1 and TRBJ1-5; no reliable D call. V was pared by 0 bases and J by 5 bases, with 11 bases between. The CDR3 spans 15 residues. CDR1 and CDR2 (germline): MGHRA, YSYEKL. The CDR3 DNA reads as TGCGCCAGCAGCCAAGATTTCGACGGGTATCAGCCCCAGCATTTT. Protein product: CASSQDFDGYQPQHF.

This clonotype was detected ten times or more. The chain couples TRBV6-2 or TRBV6-3 to TRBJ2-7; 11 positions match TRBD2. The CDR3 is 14 amino acids. Germline assignment: CDR1 MNHEY and CDR2 SVGEGT. The ends lost 6 bases at V and 2 bases at J; junction bases unmatched: 3. The CDR3: CASRELAGAYEQYF. The CDR3 coding sequence is TGTGCCAGCAGAGAACTAGCGGGGGCCTACGAGCAGTACTTC.

The table lists this clonotype with a few counts. V gene TRBV19 combines with J gene TRBJ2-1; D is unresolved. Trimming shortened V by 2 bases and J by 0 bases, and 14 bases separated the two germline ends. Germline values: CDR1 LNHDA, CDR2 SQIVND (reference sequence). The CDR3 runs to 17 residues. CDR3 in amino acids: CASSILKPLRSYNEQFF. CDR3 bases: TGTGCCAGTAGTATATTAAAGCCCCTCCGCTCCTACAATGAGCAGTTCTTC.

This clonotype was seen repeatedly, ten times or more. The V and J genes are TRBV20-1 and TRBJ1-1; D ambiguous. The CDR3 extends over 14 amino acids. The V and J ends lost 0 bases and 3 bases respectively, with 11 bases between them. Germline-derived CDR1 and CDR2 are DFQATT and SNEGSKA (reference sequence). Here the CDR3 DNA reads TGCAGTGCTAGAGAGGGCAGTTGGGACACTGAAGCTTTCTTT. Translation: CSAREGSWDTEAFF.

This clonotype was observed at least ten times. J is TRBJ1-5 and V is TRBV28; 8 bases fit TRBD1. Germline V gene sequence: CDR1 MDHEN, CDR2 SYDVKM. The CDR3 spans 17 residues. Germline trimming cut 2 bases from V and 3 bases from J; bases unmatched to any gene: 9. The CDR3 region has the DNA TGTGCCAGCAGTTTAGTCGGACAGGGTCCATTCAATCAGCCCCAGCATTTT. It specifies CASSLVGQGPFNQPQHF.

The chain couples TRBV4-1 to TRBJ1-3; D is possibly TRBD1 (5 bases). Trimming left V 0 bases short and J 4 bases short, with 13 bases between. Germline V gene sequence: CDR1 MGHRA, CDR2 YSYEKL. This CDR3 has 16 residues. CDR3 nucleotide sequence: TGCGCCAGCAGCCAAGAAGATCGCAGGGCGGGAAACACCATATATTTT. Protein: CASSQEDRRAGNTIYF.

This clonotype was recorded a few times. V usage is TRBV20-1 and J usage is TRBJ1-6, with D perhaps TRBD1 (5 bases). Trimming took off 0 bases at V and 7 bases at J, with 13 bases between the two ends. The CDR3 is 15 residues long. Germline CDR1 is DFQATT and CDR2 is SNEGSKA (reference sequence). The CDR3 coding sequence is TGCAGTGCTAGAGATACGGGGGGGGGAAATTCACCCCTCCACTTT. Encoded protein: CSARDTGGGNSPLHF.

This clonotype has ten or more counts. The chain recombines TRBV12-3 or TRBV12-4 with TRBJ2-5, with a weak D call TRBD1 (6 bases). The CDR3 runs to 14 residues. V was cut by 5 bases and J by 1 base, with 11 bases left in between. As DNA, the CDR3 is TGTGCCAGCAGTCCTAGACAGGTCCAAGAGACCCAGTACTTC. It translates to CASSPRQVQETQYF.

The CDR3 nucleotides read TGTGCCAGCAGTCTGACTAGCTGGTACTCCTACGAGCAGTACTTC. The encoded protein is CASSLTSWYSYEQYF. This sequence joins TRBV3-1 and TRBJ2-7, with 7 nucleotides matching TRBD2. CDR1 and CDR2 (germline): LGHDT, YNNKEL (reference sequence). This CDR3 is built from 15 residues. J gave up 0 bases and V 6 bases, and 8 bases lay outside the gene matches.

This clonotype was seen a handful of times. DNA of the CDR3: TGCGCCAGCAGCCAAGTCTTGCGGCCTACCACCTACAATGAGCAGTTCTTC. Encoded protein: CASSQVLRPTTYNEQFF. The chain uses TRBV4-3 and TRBJ2-1; no clear D gene. V was cut by 1 base and J by 2 bases, with 15 bases left in between. Germline V gene sequence: CDR1 LGHNA, CDR2 YSLEER. The CDR3 contains 17 residues.

This clonotype was counted at least ten times. This chain links TRBV20-1 with TRBJ2-1; weak D call: TRBD2 (5 bases). Germline assignment: CDR1 DFQATT and CDR2 SNEGSKA (reference sequence). This CDR3 has 12 amino acids. Trimming stripped 5 bases from V and 7 bases from J, with 12 bases between. The CDR3 loop reads CSASFRTNEQFF. CDR3 nucleotides: TGCAGTGCTTCCTTCCGGACTAATGAGCAGTTCTTC.

This clonotype was recorded a few times. V usage is TRBV15 and J usage is TRBJ2-1; a possible D gene is TRBD2 (6 bases). Looked up from germline, CDR1 is LNHNV and CDR2 is YYDKDF (reference sequence). Trimming removed 1 base at V and 9 bases at J, with 19 bases between. This CDR3 has 16 residues. The CDR3 sequence is CATSRANIRGIGEQFF. Written as DNA, the CDR3 is TGTGCCACCAGCAGAGCTAATATTCGGGGGATCGGTGAGCAGTTCTTC. Using reference TRBV15 and TRBJ2-1 for the parts outside the CDR3, the full variable domain is DAMVIQNPRYQVTQFGKPVTLSCSQTLNHNVMYWYQQKSSQAPKLLFHYYDKDFNNEADTPDNFQSRRPNTSFCFLDIRSPGLGDTAMYLCATSRANIRGIGEQFFGPGTRLTVL.

The chain joins TRBV7-9 to TRBJ2-7; tentative D call: TRBD1 (5 bases). The germline V and J ends were trimmed by 1 base and 7 bases, with 17 bases remaining between them. The CDR3 totals 15 residues. Germline CDR1 and CDR2: SEHNR and FQNEAQ (reference sequence). The CDR3 bases are TGTGCCAGCAGCTTAGGAGGCAGGGCGGCAGAAGAGCAGTACTTC. Translated: CASSLGGRAAEEQYF.

This clonotype was observed at least ten times. The rearrangement links TRBV30 to TRBJ2-5, with 7 bases identical to TRBD2. Germline V lookup: CDR1 GTSNPN, CDR2 SVGIG (reference sequence). With V trimmed by 2 bases and J by 5 bases, 5 bases remained unmatched. This CDR3 has 13 residues. The CDR3 protein is CAWSTGGPETQYF. The CDR3, as DNA: TGTGCCTGGAGTACGGGAGGCCCGGAGACCCAGTACTTC. Full variable domain (outside the CDR3, taken from reference TRBV30 and TRBJ2-5): SQTIHQWPATLVQPVGSPLSLECTVEGTSNPNLYWYRQAAGRGLQLLFYSVGIGQISSEVPQNLSASRPQDRQFILSSKKLLLSDSGFYLCAWSTGGPETQYFGPGTRLLVL.

This clonotype occurred a few times. The CDR3 spells CASSDGTERQPQHF. DNA of the CDR3: TGTGCCAGCAGTGACGGGACAGAGAGACAGCCCCAGCATTTT. V and J are TRBV27 and TRBJ1-5, with 7 bases matching TRBD1. The CDR3 contains 14 residues. The germline CDR1 and CDR2 sequences are MNHEY and SMNVEV (reference sequence). V lost 5 bases to trimming and J lost 7 bases; unmatched junction nucleotides: 8.

This clonotype was seen only a few times. The chain carries TRBV15 and TRBJ1-4; possible D gene TRBD1, 6 bases. The V gene's germline CDR1 is LNHNV and CDR2 YYDKDF (reference sequence). The length of the CDR3 is 15 residues. Trimming stripped 3 bases from V and 4 bases from J, with 12 bases between. CDR3 sequence: CATSSRTGFNEKLFF. The CDR3 coding sequence is TGTGCCACCAGCAGCCGTACAGGGTTTAATGAAAAACTGTTTTTT. The variable domain in full, completed from reference TRBV15 and TRBJ1-4, reads DAMVIQNPRYQVTQFGKPVTLSCSQTLNHNVMYWYQQKSSQAPKLLFHYYDKDFNNEADTPDNFQSRRPNTSFCFLDIRSPGLGDTAMYLCATSSRTGFNEKLFFGSGTQLSVL.

This clonotype was observed a handful of times. The rearrangement links TRBV5-5 to TRBJ2-1, with D perhaps given as TRBD1 or TRBD2 (5 bases each). CDR3 size: 16 residues. Germline CDR1 and CDR2: SGHKS and YYEKEE (reference sequence). The V and J ends lost 2 bases and 1 base respectively, with 13 bases between them. CDR3 sequence: CASSFEGPDSYNEQFF. In nucleotides, the CDR3 is TGTGCCAGCAGCTTTGAGGGGCCTGATTCCTACAATGAGCAGTTCTTC.

This clonotype was picked up many times. V gene TRBV11-2 combines with J gene TRBJ2-5; 9 positions agree with TRBD2. V was clipped by 5 bases and J by 10 bases; unmatched bases: 20. This CDR3 region has 17 residues. The V gene's germline CDR1 is SGHAT and CDR2 FQNNGV. The DNA for the CDR3 is TGTGCCAGCAGCCGTGCGGGAGGGGCCCAAAGGTTGGATAGCCAGTACTTC. Translating gives CASSRAGGAQRLDSQYF.

This rearrangement joins TRBV7-9 to TRBJ2-1; D is unresolved. The CDR3 runs 11 residues. Germline V gene lookup returns CDR1 SEHNR and CDR2 FQNEAQ (reference sequence). V lost 5 bases to trimming and J lost 14 bases, with 13 bases between them. The DNA for the CDR3 is TGTGCCAGCAGCCCTAGAATTCCGGAGTTCTTC. Its protein is CASSPRIPEFF.

This clonotype was found many times. The rearrangement joins TRBV2 to TRBJ1-2, with 11 nucleotides matching TRBD1. The V gene's germline CDR1 is SNHLY and CDR2 FYNNEI. The CDR3 runs to 11 residues. The trim removed 10 bases at V and 9 bases at J, leaving 4 bases unmatched. The CDR3 loop is CATGQGARYTF. CDR3 nucleotides: TGTGCCACCGGACAGGGGGCTCGCTACACCTTC. The whole variable domain, remainder taken from reference TRBV2 and TRBJ1-2, is EPEVTQTPSHQVTQMGQEVILRCVPISNHLYFYWYRQILGQKVEFLVSFYNNEISEKSEIFDDQFSVERPDGSNFTLKIRSTKLEDSAMYFCATGQGARYTFGSGTRLTVV.

This clonotype was detected a few times. This chain joins TRBV6-1 and TRBJ1-2; D possibly corresponds to TRBD1 (6 bases). From germline, CDR1 is MNHNS and CDR2 SASEGT. V shed 1 base and J shed 2 bases, with 11 bases lying between them. The CDR3 length is 15 residues. CDR3 residues: CASSEGVRGNYGYTF. Here the CDR3 DNA reads TGTGCCAGCAGTGAAGGCGTCAGGGGCAACTATGGCTACACCTTC.

This clonotype was seen ten or more times. V and J are TRBV5-6 and TRBJ2-7; D not resolved. Germline-derived CDR1 and CDR2 are SGHDT and YYEEEE. V was pared by 1 base and J by 6 bases, with 8 bases between. This CDR3 region has 12 residues. CDR3 DNA: TGTGCCAGCAGCTTGTCCCTAACCGAGCAGTACTTC. Encoded protein: CASSLSLTEQYF.

This clonotype has ten or more counts. The gene calls are TRBV27 and TRBJ2-1, with 8 bases fitting TRBD1. Germline-derived CDR1 and CDR2 are MNHEY and SMNVEV (reference sequence). This CDR3 spans 16 amino acids. V trimming: 5 bases; J trimming: 3 bases; junction bases outside the gene matches: 9. CDR3 region: CASSPLGQDLYNEQFF. As DNA, the CDR3 is TGTGCCAGCAGTCCCCTGGGACAGGATCTCTACAATGAGCAGTTCTTC.

At least ten counts were recorded for this clonotype. The rearrangement uses TRBV9 and TRBJ2-7, with 7 bases that match TRBD2. The J segment lost 5 bases and the V segment lost 0 bases, leaving 5 bases of the junction unmatched. Germline CDR1 and CDR2: SGDLS and YYNGEE. The CDR3 has 14 amino acids. The CDR3 is CASSVAGGGDEQYF. DNA of the CDR3: TGTGCCAGCAGCGTAGCCGGGGGAGGGGACGAGCAGTACTTC. Full variable domain (outside the CDR3, taken from reference TRBV9 and TRBJ2-7): DSGVTQTPKHLITATGQRVTLRCSPRSGDLSVYWYQQSLDQGLQFLIQYYNGEERAKGNILERFSAQQFPDLHSELNLSSLELGDSALYFCASSVAGGGDEQYFGPGTRLTVT.

Only a few counts were recorded for this clonotype. The rearrangement links TRBV6-5 to TRBJ2-3; 7 nucleotides align to TRBD2. The CDR3 length is 17 residues. CDR1 and CDR2 (germline): MNHEY, SVGAGI. Unmatched junction bases numbered 6, after V lost 0 bases and J lost 0 bases. The CDR3 loop is CASSYSQSGASTDTQYF. For the CDR3, the DNA is TGTGCCAGCAGTTACTCCCAGAGCGGGGCCAGCACAGATACGCAGTATTTT.

This clonotype was counted at least ten times. V and J are TRBV6-5 and TRBJ2-7; unclear D gene. From germline, CDR1 is MNHEY and CDR2 SVGAGI. The CDR3 has 12 residues. The V end lost 0 bases, the J end lost 6 bases, and 6 bases lay between the germline ends. This CDR3 is CASSYSSSEQYF. CDR3 DNA sequence: TGTGCCAGCAGTTACTCGAGTTCCGAGCAGTACTTC.

In this sample, this clonotype turned up a few times. The chain joins TRBV4-2 to TRBJ1-2; no definite D call. The CDR3 consists of 14 residues. Germline loops: CDR1 LGHNA, CDR2 YNFKEQ. V dropped 3 bases and J dropped 4 bases, with 12 bases sitting between them. CDR3 DNA: TGTGCCAGCAGCCACCCGACGGTCTCCTATGGCTACACCTTC. It is translated as CASSHPTVSYGYTF.

Many counts were recorded for this clonotype. The J gene is TRBJ2-1, the V gene TRBV11-3, with 9 bases lining up with TRBD2. This CDR3 is 14 amino acids long. Trimming removed 2 bases from V and 13 bases from J; junction bases left unmatched: 9. CDR1 is SGHNT and CDR2 is YENEEA in the germline V gene. CDR3 DNA: TGTGCCAGCAGCTTACCGGGGCTAGCGGGAATACAGTTCTTC. It yields the protein CASSLPGLAGIQFF.

Worth noting for this clonotype: A much larger clone is a single base away; this may be a read error. In this CDR3 the conserved last residue, phenylalanine or tryptophan, is missing, so a read error is likely. This sequence joins TRBV20-1 and TRBJ1-1, with D possibly TRBD1 on 6 matching bases. Per germline, CDR1 DFQATT and CDR2 SNEGSKA (reference sequence). V was shortened by 5 bases and J by 0 bases, with 19 bases between the two germline ends. The CDR3 is 16 residues long. The CDR3 loop reads CSAEGDGHRMNTEAFL. The CDR3 bases are TGCAGTGCTGAGGGGGACGGACATCGCATGAACACTGAAGCTTTCCTT.